The clone carrying this T cell receptor (beta chain) was counted a single time. The antigen is not known. Other DNA sequences in this sample translate to the same CDR3. Data came from immunoSEQ multiplex PCR; TCRdb stores just in-frame clones and leaves some out. The sample records roughly 130,000 clones, roughly 90% being singletons. This record comes from a study of T cell responses to AZD1222 COVID-19 vaccine. Study outcomes and limitations: Most donors were white British, females outnumbered males, and clonal diversity was possibly underestimated.

The TCR sequence derives from an adult in good health. The material sequenced was peripheral blood, taken on day 0 of AZD1222 vaccination.

CDR3 nucleotides: TGTGCCAGCAGCGTACTAGCGGGCGTCACAGATACGCAGTATTTT. It is translated as CASSVLAGVTDTQYF. J is TRBJ2-3 and V is TRBV9, with 8 nucleotides matching TRBD2. The germline V gene has CDR1 SGDLS and CDR2 YYNGEE. The CDR3 is made up of 15 amino acids. The V gene end was trimmed by 1 base and the J gene end by 2 bases; junction bases not matched to a gene: 3.